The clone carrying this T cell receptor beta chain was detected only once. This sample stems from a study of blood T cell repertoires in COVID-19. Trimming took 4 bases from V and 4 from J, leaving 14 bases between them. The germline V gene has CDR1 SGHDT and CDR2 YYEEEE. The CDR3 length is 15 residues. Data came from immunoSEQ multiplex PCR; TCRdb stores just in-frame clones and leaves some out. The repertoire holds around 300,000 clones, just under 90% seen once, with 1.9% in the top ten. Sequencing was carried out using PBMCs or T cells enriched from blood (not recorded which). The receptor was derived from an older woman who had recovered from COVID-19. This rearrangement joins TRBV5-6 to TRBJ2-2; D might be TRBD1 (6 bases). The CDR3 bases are TGTGCCAGCAGCGCTACAGGGCAAGGCACCGGGGAGCTGTTTTTT. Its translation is CASSATGQGTGELFF.